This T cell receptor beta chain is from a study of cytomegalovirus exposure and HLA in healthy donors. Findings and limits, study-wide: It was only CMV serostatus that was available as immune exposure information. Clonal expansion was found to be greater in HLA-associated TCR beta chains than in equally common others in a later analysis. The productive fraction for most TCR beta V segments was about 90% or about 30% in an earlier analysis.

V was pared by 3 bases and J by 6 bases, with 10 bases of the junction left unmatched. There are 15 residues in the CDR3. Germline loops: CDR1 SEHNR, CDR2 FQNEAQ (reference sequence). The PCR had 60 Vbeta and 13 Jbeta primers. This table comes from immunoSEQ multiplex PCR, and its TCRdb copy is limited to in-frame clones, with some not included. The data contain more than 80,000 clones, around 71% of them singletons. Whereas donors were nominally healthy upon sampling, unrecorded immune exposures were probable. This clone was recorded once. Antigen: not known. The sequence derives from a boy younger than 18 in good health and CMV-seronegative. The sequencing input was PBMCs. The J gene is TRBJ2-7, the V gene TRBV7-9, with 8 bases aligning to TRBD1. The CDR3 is CASSLVAGGSLEQYF. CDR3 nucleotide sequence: TGTGCCAGCAGCTTGGTGGCAGGGGGCTCTCTCGAGCAGTACTTC.